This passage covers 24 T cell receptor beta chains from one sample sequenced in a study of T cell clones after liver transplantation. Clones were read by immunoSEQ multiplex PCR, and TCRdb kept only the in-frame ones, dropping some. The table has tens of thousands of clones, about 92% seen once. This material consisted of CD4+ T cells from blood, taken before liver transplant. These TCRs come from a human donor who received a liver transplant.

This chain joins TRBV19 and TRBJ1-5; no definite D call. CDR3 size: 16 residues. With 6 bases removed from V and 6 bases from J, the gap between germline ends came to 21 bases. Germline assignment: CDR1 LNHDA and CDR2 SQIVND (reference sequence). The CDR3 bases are TGTGCCAGTAGACCGACTTTGTGGGGAAGCGCTCAGCCCCAGCATTTT. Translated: CASRPTLWGSAQPQHF.

This chain's CDR3 is CASSQDKGSGTESYNEQFF. The DNA of the CDR3 is TGCGCCAGCAGCCAAGATAAGGGTAGCGGGACCGAGAGCTACAATGAGCAGTTCTTC. V is TRBV4-3 and J is TRBJ2-1; 8 bases align to TRBD2. Trimming took 0 bases from V and 3 from J; bases not matched to a gene: 13. The V gene's germline CDR1 is LGHNA and CDR2 YSLEER. This CDR3 contains 19 residues.

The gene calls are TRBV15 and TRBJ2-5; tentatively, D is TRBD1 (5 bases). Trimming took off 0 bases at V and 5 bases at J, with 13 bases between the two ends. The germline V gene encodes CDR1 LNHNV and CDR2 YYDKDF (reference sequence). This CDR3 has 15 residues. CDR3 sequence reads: CATSRDDQGGETQYF. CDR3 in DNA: TGTGCCACCAGCAGAGATGATCAGGGTGGGGAGACCCAGTACTTC.

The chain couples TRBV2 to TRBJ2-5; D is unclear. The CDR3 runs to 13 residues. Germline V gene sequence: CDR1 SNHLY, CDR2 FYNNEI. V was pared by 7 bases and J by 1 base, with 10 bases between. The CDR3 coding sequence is TGTGCCAGCAATGGGATCCCCCAAGAGACCCAGTACTTC. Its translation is CASNGIPQETQYF.

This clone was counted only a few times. CDR3 loop: CASSDSSGRVKETQYF. CDR3 bases: TGCGCCAGCAGTGATTCTAGCGGGAGGGTAAAAGAGACCCAGTACTTC. This chain connects TRBV10-1 to TRBJ2-5, with 12 positions matching TRBD2. The CDR3 has 16 amino acids. The V segment lost 3 bases and the J segment 3 bases; nucleotides outside the gene matches: 5. Germline CDR1 and CDR2: WNHNN and SYGVQD (reference sequence).

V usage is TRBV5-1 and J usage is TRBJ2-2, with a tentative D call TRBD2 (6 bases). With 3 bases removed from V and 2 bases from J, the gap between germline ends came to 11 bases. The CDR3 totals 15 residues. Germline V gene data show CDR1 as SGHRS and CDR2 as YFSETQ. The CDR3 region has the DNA TGCGCCAGCAGCTCTGGAGGGCTAAACACCGGGGAGCTGTTTTTT. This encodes CASSSGGLNTGELFF.

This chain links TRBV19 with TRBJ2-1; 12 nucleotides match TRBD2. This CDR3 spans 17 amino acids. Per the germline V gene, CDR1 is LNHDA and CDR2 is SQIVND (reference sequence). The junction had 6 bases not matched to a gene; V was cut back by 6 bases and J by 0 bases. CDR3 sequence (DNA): TGTGCCAGTAGGAAACTAGCGGGAGGCCCCTCCTACAATGAGCAGTTCTTC. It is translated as CASRKLAGGPSYNEQFF.

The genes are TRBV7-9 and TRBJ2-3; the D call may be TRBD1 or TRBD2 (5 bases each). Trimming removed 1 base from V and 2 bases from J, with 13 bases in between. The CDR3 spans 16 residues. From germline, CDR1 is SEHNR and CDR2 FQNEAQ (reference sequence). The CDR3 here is CASSLGRRGATDTQYF. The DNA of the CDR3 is TGTGCCAGCAGCTTAGGCAGGAGAGGGGCCACAGATACGCAGTATTTT.

The CDR3 DNA sequence: TGTGCCAGTAGTCCCCTAGCGGGAAGCTCTAGCGACAATGAGCAGTTCTTC. This translates into CASSPLAGSSSDNEQFF. The chain links TRBV19 to TRBJ2-1, with 9 positions matching TRBD2. The CDR3 spans 17 residues. Germline V CDR1 and CDR2: LNHDA, SQIVND (reference sequence). The V gene end was trimmed by 5 bases and the J gene end by 5 bases; junction bases not matched to a gene: 13.

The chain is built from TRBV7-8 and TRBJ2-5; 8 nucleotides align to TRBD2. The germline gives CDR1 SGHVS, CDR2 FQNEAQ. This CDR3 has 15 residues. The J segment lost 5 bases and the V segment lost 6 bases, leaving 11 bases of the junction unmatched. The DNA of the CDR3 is TGTGCCAGCAGGGAACAAGCGGGAGATACGGAGACCCAGTACTTC. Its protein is CASREQAGDTETQYF.

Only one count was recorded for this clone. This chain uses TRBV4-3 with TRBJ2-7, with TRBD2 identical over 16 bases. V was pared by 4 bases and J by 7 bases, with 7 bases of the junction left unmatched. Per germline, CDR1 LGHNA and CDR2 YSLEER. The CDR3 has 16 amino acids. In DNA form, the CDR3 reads TGCGCCAGCAGCCCGGGACTAGCGGGAGGGCCGGAGGAGCAGTACTTC. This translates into CASSPGLAGGPEEQYF.

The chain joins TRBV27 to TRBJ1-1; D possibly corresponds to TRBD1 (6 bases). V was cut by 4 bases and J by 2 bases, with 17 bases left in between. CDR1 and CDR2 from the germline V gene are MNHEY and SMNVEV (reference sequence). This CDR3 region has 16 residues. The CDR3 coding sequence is TGTGCCAGCAGTTCCCTGGCGGGGGGGGCTAACACTGAAGCTTTCTTT. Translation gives CASSSLAGGANTEAFF.

The CDR3 spells CASSPPGTDTQYF. For the CDR3, the DNA is TGTGCCAGCAGCCCACCCGGGACAGATACGCAGTATTTT. The chain carries TRBV7-3 and TRBJ2-3; no clear D gene. CDR3 length: 13 amino acids. Trimming removed 5 bases at V and 3 bases at J, with 9 bases between. Germline CDR1 SGHTA, CDR2 FQGTGA.

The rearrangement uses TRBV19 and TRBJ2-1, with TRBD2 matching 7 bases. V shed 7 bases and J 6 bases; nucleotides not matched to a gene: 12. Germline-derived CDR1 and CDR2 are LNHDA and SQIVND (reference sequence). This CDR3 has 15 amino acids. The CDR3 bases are TGTGCCAGTACCAAAGACGCGGGAGACGGCAATGAGCAGTTCTTC. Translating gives CASTKDAGDGNEQFF. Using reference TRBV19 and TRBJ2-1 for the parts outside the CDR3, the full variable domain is DGGITQSPKYLFRKEGQNVTLSCEQNLNHDAMYWYRQDPGQGLRLIYYSQIVNDFQKGDIAEGYSVSREKKESFPLTVTSAQKNPTAFYLCASTKDAGDGNEQFFGPGTRLTVL.

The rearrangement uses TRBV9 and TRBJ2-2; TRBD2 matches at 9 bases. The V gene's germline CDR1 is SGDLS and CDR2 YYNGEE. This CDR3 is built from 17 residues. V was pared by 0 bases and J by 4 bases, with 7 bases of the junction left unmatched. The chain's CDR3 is CASSVGLAGPPTGELFF. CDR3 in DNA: TGTGCCAGCAGCGTAGGGCTAGCGGGGCCCCCCACCGGGGAGCTGTTTTTT.

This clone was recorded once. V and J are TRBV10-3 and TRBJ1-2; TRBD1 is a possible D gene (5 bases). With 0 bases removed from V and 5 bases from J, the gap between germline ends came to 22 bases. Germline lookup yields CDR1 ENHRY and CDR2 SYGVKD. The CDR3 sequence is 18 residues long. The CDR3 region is CAISESNRPLSEGYGYTF. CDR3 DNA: TGTGCCATCAGTGAGTCGAATCGGCCGCTCTCGGAGGGGTATGGCTACACCTTC.

CDR3 region: CSVLDSFKETQYF. The CDR3 DNA reads as TGCAGCGTTTTGGACAGTTTCAAGGAGACCCAGTACTTC. The gene calls are TRBV29-1 and TRBJ2-5; D possibly corresponds to TRBD1 (6 bases). Trimming left V 5 bases short and J 5 bases short, with 15 bases between. CDR3 length equals 13 residues. Germline-derived CDR1 and CDR2 are SQVTM and ANQGSEA.

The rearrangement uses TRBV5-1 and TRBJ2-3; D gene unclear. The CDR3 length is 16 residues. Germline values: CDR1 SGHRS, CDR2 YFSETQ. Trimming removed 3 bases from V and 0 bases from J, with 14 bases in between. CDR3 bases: TGCGCCAGCAGCTCGGCGGATACAACCAGCACAGATACGCAGTATTTT. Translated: CASSSADTTSTDTQYF. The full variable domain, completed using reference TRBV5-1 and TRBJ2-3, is KAGVTQTPRYLIKTRGQQVTLSCSPISGHRSVSWYQQTPGQGLQFLFEYFSETQRNKGNFPGRFSGRQFSNSRSEMNVSTLELGDSALYLCASSSADTTSTDTQYFGPGTRLTVL.

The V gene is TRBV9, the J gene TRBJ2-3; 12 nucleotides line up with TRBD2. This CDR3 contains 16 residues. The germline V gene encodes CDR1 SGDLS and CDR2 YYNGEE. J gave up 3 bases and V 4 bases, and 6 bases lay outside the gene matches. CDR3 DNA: TGTGCCAGCAGCTTCAGGACTAGCGGGAATACAGATACGCAGTATTTT. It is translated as CASSFRTSGNTDTQYF.

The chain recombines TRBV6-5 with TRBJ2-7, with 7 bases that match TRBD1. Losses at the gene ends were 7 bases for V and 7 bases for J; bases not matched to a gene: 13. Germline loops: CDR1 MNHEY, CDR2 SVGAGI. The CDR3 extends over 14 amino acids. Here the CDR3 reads CASTRDSSFREQYF. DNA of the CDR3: TGTGCCAGCACCCGGGACAGTTCTTTTCGAGAGCAGTACTTC.

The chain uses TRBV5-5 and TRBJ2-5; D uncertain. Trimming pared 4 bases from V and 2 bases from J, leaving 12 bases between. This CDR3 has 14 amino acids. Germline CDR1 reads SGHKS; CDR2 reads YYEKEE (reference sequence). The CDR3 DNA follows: TGTGCCAGCAGCCCTAAAGGTCGACAAGAGACCCAGTACTTC. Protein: CASSPKGRQETQYF. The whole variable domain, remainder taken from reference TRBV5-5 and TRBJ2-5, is DAGVTQSPTHLIKTRGQQVTLRCSPISGHKSVSWYQQVLGQGPQFIFQYYEKEERGRGNFPDRFSARQFPNYSSELNVNALLLGDSALYLCASSPKGRQETQYFGPGTRLLVL.

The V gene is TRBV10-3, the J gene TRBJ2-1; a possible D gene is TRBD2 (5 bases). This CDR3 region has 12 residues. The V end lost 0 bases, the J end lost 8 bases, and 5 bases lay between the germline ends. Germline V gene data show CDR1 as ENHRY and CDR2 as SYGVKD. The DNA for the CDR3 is TGTGCCATCAGTGAGTCGAGGGATGAGCAGTTCTTC. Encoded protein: CAISESRDEQFF.

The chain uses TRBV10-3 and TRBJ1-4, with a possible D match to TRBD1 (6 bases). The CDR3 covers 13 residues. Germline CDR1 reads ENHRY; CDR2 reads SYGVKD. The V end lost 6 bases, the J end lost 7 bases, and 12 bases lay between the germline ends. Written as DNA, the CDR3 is TGTGCCATCAGAGAGAGACAGGCTGAAAAACTGTTTTTT. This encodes CAIRERQAEKLFF.

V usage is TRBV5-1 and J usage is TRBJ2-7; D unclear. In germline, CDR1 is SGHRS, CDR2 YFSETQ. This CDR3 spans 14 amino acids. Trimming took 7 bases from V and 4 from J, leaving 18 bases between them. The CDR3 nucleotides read TGCGCCAGCGGGGTTGATGGGCCGTTATACGAGCAGTACTTC. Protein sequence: CASGVDGPLYEQYF.